This T cell receptor beta chain originates from a study of T cells in Graves' hyperthyroidism and ophthalmopathy. Whole-study context: Specimen type is peripheral blood, collected at initial diagnosis prior to any treatment.

Many counts were recorded for this clonotype. The CDR3 regions of TCR beta were amplified from RNA transcripts. A first-round RT-PCR of the TCR CDR3 used the HTBI primer set. TCRdb reprocessed the multiplex PCR reads with MiXCR, giving one entry per CDR3 protein. Among about 400,000 distinct CDR3 sequences listed, approximately 25% were seen once. These patients, aged 18 to 65, had recently diagnosed hyperthyroidism lasting under 2 months. Pregnant or lactating patients were excluded, as were those with uncontrolled infection or other autoimmune disease. 9 to 10 ml fresh peripheral blood yielded the PBMCs. The germline V gene encodes CDR1 SGHAT and CDR2 FQDESV (reference sequence). The CDR3 loop spans 16 amino acids. Trimming cost V 5 bases and J 4 bases, with 18 bases left between them.

The genes are TRBV11-1 and TRBJ2-1; possible D gene TRBD2, 6 bases. Sequencing was performed on blood. The receptor was isolated from a man between 45 and 60 years old with Graves' hyperthyroidism. CDR3 bases: TGTGCCAGCAGCACGGACTACCCACGGCCTTACAATGAGCAGTTCTTC. This translates into CASSTDYPRPYNEQFF.